The clone carrying this T cell receptor beta chain has only one observation. Its antigen is unknown. A single base separates this from a much larger clone, so it may be a read error. TCRdb independently ran MiXCR on the reads; one entry per CDR3 protein. The sample consists of fewer than 550,000 distinct CDR3 sequences, about a quarter of them appearing once. Germline assignment: CDR1 MNHNY and CDR2 SVGAGI (reference sequence). This CDR3 is built from 17 residues. With V trimmed by 5 bases and J by 2 bases, 9 bases remained unmatched. This specimen belongs to a study of T cell repertoires in cytomegalovirus infection. Study-wide context: Indications came from public TCR beta signatures; they pointed to CMV infection and to a matching HLA type.

Overall study results and limits: Dominant in the ex vivo response were TCR beta clonotypes restricted by HLA-C and specific for CMV. Based on cumulative public TCR beta family frequency, carriers of CMV plus the relevant HLA were identified.

The chain links TRBV6-6 to TRBJ2-3; 11 nucleotides match TRBD2. The sequence was obtained from a human donor in good health (CMV status not recorded). Some clones in this sample may be carry-over from other donors' samples. Sequenced input: PBMCs. In DNA, the CDR3 is TGTGCCAGCAGTGATTTAGCGGGAGGGCGTATCACAGATACGCAGTATTTT. As protein: CASSDLAGGRITDTQYF.